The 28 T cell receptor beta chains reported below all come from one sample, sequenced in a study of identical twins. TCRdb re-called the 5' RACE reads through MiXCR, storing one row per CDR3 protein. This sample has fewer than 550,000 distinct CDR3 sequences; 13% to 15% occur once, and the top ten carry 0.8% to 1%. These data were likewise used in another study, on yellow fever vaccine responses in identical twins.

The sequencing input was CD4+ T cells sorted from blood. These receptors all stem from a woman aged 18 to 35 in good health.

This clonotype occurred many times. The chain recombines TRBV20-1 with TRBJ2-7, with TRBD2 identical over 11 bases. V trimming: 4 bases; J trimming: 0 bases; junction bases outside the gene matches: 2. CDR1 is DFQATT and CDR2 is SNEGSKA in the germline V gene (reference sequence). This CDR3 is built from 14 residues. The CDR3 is CSAIAGGSSYEQYF. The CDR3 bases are TGCAGTGCTATAGCGGGAGGGAGCTCCTACGAGCAGTACTTC.

The CDR3 here is CASSSLSRDYNEQFF. As DNA, the CDR3 is TGTGCCAGCAGTTCCTTGTCCCGGGACTACAATGAGCAGTTCTTC. V and J are TRBV28 and TRBJ2-1, with D perhaps TRBD2 (5 bases). Germline V gene lookup returns CDR1 MDHEN and CDR2 SYDVKM. The CDR3 length is 15 residues. The V end was cut by 4 bases, the J end by 3 bases, with 13 bases between.

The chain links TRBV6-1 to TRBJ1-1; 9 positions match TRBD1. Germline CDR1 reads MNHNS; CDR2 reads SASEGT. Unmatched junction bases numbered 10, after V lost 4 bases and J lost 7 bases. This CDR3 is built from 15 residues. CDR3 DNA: TGTGCCAGCAGTGGAACCGGGACAGGGTCGTATGAAGCTTTCTTT. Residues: CASSGTGTGSYEAFF.

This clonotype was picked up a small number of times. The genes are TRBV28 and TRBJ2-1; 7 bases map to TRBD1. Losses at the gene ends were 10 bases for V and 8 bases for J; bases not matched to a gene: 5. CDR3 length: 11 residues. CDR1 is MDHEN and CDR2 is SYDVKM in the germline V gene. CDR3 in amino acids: CAITGVDEQFF. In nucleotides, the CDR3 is TGTGCCATTACAGGGGTCGATGAGCAGTTCTTC.

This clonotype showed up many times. The CDR3 protein is CASSLIGQGYNEQFF. The CDR3 nucleotides read TGTGCCAGCAGTTTAATAGGGCAGGGGTACAATGAGCAGTTCTTC. The chain combines TRBV12-3 or TRBV12-4 with TRBJ2-1; a weak D match, TRBD1 (6 bases). The V gene lost 2 bases and the J gene lost 4 bases, with 12 bases spanning the gap. The CDR3 is 15 residues long.

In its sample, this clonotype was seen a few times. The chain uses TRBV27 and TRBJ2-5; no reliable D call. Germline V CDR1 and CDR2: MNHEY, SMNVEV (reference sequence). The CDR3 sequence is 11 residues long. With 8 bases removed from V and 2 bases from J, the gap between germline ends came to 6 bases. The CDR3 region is CASGTQETQYF. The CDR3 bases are TGTGCCAGCGGAACTCAAGAGACCCAGTACTTC.

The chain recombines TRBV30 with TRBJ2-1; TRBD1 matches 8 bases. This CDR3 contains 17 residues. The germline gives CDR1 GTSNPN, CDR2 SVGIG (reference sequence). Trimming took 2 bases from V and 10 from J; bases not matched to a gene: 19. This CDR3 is CAWSSSQDRAPSMEQFF. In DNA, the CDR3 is TGTGCCTGGAGTTCCAGTCAGGACAGGGCCCCGTCCATGGAGCAGTTCTTC.

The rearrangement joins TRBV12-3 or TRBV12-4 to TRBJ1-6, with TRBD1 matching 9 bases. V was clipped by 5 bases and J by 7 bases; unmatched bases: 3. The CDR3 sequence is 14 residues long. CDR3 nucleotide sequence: TGTGCCAGCAGTACAACAGGGGGCAATTCACCCCTCCACTTT. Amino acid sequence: CASSTTGGNSPLHF.

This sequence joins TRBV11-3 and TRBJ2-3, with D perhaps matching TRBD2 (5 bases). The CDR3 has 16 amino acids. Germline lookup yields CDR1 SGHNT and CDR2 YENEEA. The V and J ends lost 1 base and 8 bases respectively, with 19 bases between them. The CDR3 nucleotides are TGTGCCAGCAGCTTAGGTTTGCGGGCGCTGGATGGTACGCAGTATTTT. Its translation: CASSLGLRALDGTQYF.

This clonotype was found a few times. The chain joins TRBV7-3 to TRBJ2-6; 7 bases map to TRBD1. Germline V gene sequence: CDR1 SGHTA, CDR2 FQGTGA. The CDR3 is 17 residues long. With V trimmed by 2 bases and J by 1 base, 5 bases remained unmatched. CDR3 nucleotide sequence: TGTGCCAGCAGCTTACGACAGGGCAGTTCTGGGGCCAACGTCCTGACTTTC. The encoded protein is CASSLRQGSSGANVLTF. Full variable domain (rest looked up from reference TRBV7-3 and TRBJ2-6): GAGVSQTPSNKVTEKGKYVELRCDPISGHTALYWYRQSLGQGPEFLIYFQGTGAADDSGLPNDRFFAVRPEGSVSTLKIQRTERGDSAVYLCASSLRQGSSGANVLTFGAGSRLTVL.

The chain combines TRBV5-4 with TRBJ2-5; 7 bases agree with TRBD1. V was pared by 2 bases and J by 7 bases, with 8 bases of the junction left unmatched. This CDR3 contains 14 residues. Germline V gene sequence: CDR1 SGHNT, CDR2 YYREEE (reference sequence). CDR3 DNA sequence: TGTGCCAGCAGCTTCAAAAGGACAGGAGGGACCCAGTACTTC. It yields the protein CASSFKRTGGTQYF.

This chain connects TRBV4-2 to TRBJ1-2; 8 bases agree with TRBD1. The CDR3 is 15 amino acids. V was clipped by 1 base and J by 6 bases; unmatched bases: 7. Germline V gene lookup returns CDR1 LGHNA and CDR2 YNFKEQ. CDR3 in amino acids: CASSQGIKQGDGYTF. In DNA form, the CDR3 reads TGTGCCAGCAGCCAAGGGATCAAACAGGGGGATGGCTACACCTTC.

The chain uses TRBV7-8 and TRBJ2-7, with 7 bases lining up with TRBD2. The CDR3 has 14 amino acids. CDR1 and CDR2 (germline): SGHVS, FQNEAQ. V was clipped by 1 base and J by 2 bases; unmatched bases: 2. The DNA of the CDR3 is TGTGCCAGCAGCTTAGGGACTAGGACCTACGAGCAGTACTTC. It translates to CASSLGTRTYEQYF.

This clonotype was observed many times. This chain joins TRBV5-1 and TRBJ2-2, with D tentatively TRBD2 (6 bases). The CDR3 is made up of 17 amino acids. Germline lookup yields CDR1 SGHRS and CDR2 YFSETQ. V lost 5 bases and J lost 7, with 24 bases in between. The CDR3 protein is CASRPLISGILNGELFF. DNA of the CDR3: TGCGCCAGCAGACCTCTTATTAGCGGTATCCTGAACGGGGAGCTGTTTTTT. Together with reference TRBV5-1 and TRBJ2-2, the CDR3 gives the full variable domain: KAGVTQTPRYLIKTRGQQVTLSCSPISGHRSVSWYQQTPGQGLQFLFEYFSETQRNKGNFPGRFSGRQFSNSRSEMNVSTLELGDSALYLCASRPLISGILNGELFFGEGSRLTVL.

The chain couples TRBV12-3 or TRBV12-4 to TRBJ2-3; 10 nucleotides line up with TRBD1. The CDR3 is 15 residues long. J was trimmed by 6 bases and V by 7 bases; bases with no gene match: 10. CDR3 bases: TGTGCCAGCACCCCCGGGACAGGGGTTTCGGATACGCAGTATTTT. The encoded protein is CASTPGTGVSDTQYF.

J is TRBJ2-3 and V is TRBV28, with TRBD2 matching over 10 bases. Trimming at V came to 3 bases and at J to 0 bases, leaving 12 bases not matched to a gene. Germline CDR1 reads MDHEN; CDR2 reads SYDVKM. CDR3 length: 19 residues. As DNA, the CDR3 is TGTGCCAGCAGTTTGCCGTTTGGGGGGGGACTAGCGAGCACAGATACGCAGTATTTT. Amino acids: CASSLPFGGGLASTDTQYF.

CDR3 nucleotide sequence: TGTGCTAGTGGTTTACTGGGGGGTTTTAGGGAGCAGTTCTTC. Translating gives CASGLLGGFREQFF. The chain has TRBV12-5 and TRBJ2-1; TRBD2 might be the D (6 bases). V gave up 3 bases and J gave up 10 bases, with 16 bases separating them. There are 14 residues in the CDR3. Germline lookup yields CDR1 LGHNT and CDR2 FRNRAP.

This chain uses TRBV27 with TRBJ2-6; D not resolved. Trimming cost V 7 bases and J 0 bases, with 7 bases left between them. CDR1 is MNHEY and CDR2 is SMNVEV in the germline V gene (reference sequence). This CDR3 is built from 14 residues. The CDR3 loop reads CASTASSGANVLTF. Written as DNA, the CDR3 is TGTGCCAGCACTGCGAGCTCTGGGGCCAACGTCCTGACTTTC.

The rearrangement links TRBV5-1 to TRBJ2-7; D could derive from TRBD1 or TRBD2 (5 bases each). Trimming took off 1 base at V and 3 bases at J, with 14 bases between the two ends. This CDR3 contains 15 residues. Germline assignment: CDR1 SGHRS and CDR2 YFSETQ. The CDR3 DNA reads TGCGCCAGCAGCTTGTACACGGGACGGAGCTACGAGCAGTACTTC. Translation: CASSLYTGRSYEQYF.

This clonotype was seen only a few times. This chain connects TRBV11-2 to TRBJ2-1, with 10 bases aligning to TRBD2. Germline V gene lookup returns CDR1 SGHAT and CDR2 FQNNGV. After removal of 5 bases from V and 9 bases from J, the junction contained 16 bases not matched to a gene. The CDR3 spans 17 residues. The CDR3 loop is CASSPHLLAGVSGEQFF. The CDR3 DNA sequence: TGTGCCAGCAGCCCCCACCTCCTAGCGGGAGTATCGGGTGAGCAGTTCTTC.

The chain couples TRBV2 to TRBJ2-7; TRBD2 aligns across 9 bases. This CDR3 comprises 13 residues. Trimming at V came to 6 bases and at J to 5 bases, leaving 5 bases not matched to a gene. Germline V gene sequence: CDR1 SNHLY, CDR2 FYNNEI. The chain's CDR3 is CASRGLASHEQYF. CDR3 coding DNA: TGTGCCAGCAGGGGACTAGCCTCGCACGAGCAGTACTTC.

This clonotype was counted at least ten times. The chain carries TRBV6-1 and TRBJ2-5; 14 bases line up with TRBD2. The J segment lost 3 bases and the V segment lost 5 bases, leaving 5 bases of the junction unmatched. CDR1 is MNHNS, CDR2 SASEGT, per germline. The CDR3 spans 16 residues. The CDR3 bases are TGTGCCAGCAGTCCTCGGACTAGCGGGGGGAAAGAGACCCAGTACTTC. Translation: CASSPRTSGGKETQYF.

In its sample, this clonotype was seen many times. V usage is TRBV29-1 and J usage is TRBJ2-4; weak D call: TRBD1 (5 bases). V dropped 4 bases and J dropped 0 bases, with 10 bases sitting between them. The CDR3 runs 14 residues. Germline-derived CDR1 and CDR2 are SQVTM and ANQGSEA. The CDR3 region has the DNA TGCAGCGTTGTTGTGGGGCTAGCCAAAAACATTCAGTACTTC. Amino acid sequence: CSVVVGLAKNIQYF.

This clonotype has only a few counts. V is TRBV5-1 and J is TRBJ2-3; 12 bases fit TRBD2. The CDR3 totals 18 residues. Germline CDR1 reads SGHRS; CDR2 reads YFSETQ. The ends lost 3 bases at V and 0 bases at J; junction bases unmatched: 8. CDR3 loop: CASSSGLAGTTSTDTQYF. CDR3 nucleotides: TGCGCCAGCAGCTCCGGACTAGCGGGAACTACTAGCACAGATACGCAGTATTTT.

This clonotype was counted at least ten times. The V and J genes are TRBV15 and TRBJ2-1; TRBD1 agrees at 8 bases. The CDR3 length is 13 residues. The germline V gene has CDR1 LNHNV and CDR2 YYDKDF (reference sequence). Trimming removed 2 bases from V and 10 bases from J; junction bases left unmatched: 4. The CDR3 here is CATSRTRDREQFF. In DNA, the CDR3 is TGTGCCACCAGCAGAACCCGGGACAGGGAGCAGTTCTTC. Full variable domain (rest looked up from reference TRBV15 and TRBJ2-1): DAMVIQNPRYQVTQFGKPVTLSCSQTLNHNVMYWYQQKSSQAPKLLFHYYDKDFNNEADTPDNFQSRRPNTSFCFLDIRSPGLGDTAMYLCATSRTRDREQFFGPGTRLTVL.

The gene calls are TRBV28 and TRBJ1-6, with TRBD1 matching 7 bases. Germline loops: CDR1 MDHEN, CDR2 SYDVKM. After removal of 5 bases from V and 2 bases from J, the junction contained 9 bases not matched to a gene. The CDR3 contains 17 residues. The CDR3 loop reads CASSTLQGPTYNSPLHF. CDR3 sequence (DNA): TGTGCCAGCAGTACCTTACAGGGGCCCACCTATAATTCACCCCTCCACTTT.

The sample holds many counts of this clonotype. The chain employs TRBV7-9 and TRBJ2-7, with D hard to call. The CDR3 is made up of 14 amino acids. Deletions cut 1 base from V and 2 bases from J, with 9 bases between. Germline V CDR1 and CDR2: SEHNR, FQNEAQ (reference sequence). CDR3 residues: CASSLGIPPYEQYF. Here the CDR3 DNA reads TGTGCCAGCAGCTTAGGAATTCCTCCCTACGAGCAGTACTTC.

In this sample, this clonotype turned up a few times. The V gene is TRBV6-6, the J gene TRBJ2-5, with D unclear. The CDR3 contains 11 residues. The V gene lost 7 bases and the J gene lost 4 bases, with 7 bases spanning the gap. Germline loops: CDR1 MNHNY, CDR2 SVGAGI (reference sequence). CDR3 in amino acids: CASTMSETQYF. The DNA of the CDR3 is TGTGCCAGCACAATGTCAGAGACCCAGTACTTC.